The 32 T cell receptor beta chains given below trace back to one sample, sequenced in a study of blood T cell repertoires in COVID-19. TCRdb keeps only in-frame clones here, not all; method: immunoSEQ multiplex PCR. The top ten hold around 5.5% of the sample, which has over 120,000 clones, 78% seen once. Specimen: PBMCs or T cells enriched from blood (not recorded which). Receptor source: a woman aged 50 to 60 who had recovered from COVID-19.

The genes are TRBV28 and TRBJ2-7; TRBD1 matches at 9 bases. Looked up from germline, CDR1 is MDHEN and CDR2 is SYDVKM. V was pared by 4 bases and J by 3 bases, with 4 bases of the junction left unmatched. This CDR3 has 14 amino acids. The CDR3 DNA reads as TGTGCCAGCAGTTCTATGACAGGGGGCTACGAGCAGTACGTC. As protein: CASSSMTGGYEQYV.

The chain has TRBV19 and TRBJ2-1; 8 nucleotides match TRBD1. Per the germline V gene, CDR1 is LNHDA and CDR2 is SQIVND (reference sequence). The CDR3 contains 14 residues. Trimming took 9 bases from V and 3 from J; bases not matched to a gene: 7. CDR3 sequence reads: CASSDRGVYNEQFF. The CDR3 DNA reads TGTGCCAGCTCCGACAGGGGCGTCTACAATGAGCAGTTCTTC.

The V call is TRBV5-4, the J call TRBJ1-3, with D unresolved. CDR1 SGHNT and CDR2 YYREEE come from the germline V gene (reference sequence). CDR3 length equals 15 residues. Trimming removed 1 base from V and 0 bases from J, with 8 bases in between. CDR3 amino acids: CASSLNQVSGNTIYF. CDR3 nucleotide sequence: TGTGCCAGCAGCTTGAATCAGGTCTCTGGAAACACCATATATTTT.

The V and J genes are TRBV5-1 and TRBJ2-2, with 9 positions matching TRBD2. CDR3 size: 15 residues. V dropped 8 bases and J dropped 3; count of bases not matched to a gene: 8. CDR1 SGHRS and CDR2 YFSETQ come from the germline V gene. Here the CDR3 DNA reads TGCGCCAGTACTGGACTAGCGCCTTACACCGGGGAGCTGTTTTTT. It specifies CASTGLAPYTGELFF.

The chain combines TRBV7-2 with TRBJ1-5; 8 nucleotides match TRBD1. Trimming removed 1 base from V and 4 bases from J; junction bases left unmatched: 3. This CDR3 spans 15 amino acids. Per the germline V gene, CDR1 is SGHTA and CDR2 is FQGNSA. This CDR3 reads CASSLVNRGNQPQHF. CDR3 nucleotide sequence: TGTGCCAGCAGCTTAGTTAACAGGGGGAATCAGCCCCAGCATTTT.

The chain is built from TRBV30 and TRBJ1-3; a possible D gene is TRBD1 (6 bases). Trimming shortened V by 2 bases and J by 7 bases, and 27 bases separated the two germline ends. Germline CDR1 and CDR2: GTSNPN and SVGIG (reference sequence). This CDR3 region has 18 residues. CDR3 in amino acids: CAWSPPGGGHVRVNTIYF. The CDR3 DNA reads as TGTGCCTGGAGTCCCCCGGGAGGGGGGCACGTTCGGGTGAACACCATATATTTT.

The chain uses TRBV28 and TRBJ2-3; unclear D gene. The germline V gene has CDR1 MDHEN and CDR2 SYDVKM. The CDR3 extends over 14 amino acids. Trimming pared 6 bases from V and 2 bases from J, leaving 12 bases between. The CDR3 is CASSLPTYTDTQYF. CDR3 sequence (DNA): TGTGCCAGCAGCCTACCGACATACACAGATACGCAGTATTTT. The whole variable domain, remainder taken from reference TRBV28 and TRBJ2-3, is DVKVTQSSRYLVKRTGEKVFLECVQDMDHENMFWYRQDPGLGLRLIYFSYDVKMKEKGDIPEGYSVSREKKERFSLILESASTNQTSMYLCASSLPTYTDTQYFGPGTRLTVL.

Concerning this clone: At the DNA level, this CDR3 is encoded by other sequences in the same sample as well. The chain couples TRBV28 to TRBJ2-7; D possibly corresponds to TRBD1 (6 bases). Deletions cut 2 bases from V and 4 bases from J, with 6 bases between. Germline lookup yields CDR1 MDHEN and CDR2 SYDVKM. The CDR3 is 12 amino acids. The CDR3 region is CASSLQGYEQYF. The CDR3 DNA sequence: TGTGCCAGCAGTTTACAGGGGTACGAGCAGTACTTC.

This sequence joins TRBV3-1 (or the pseudogene TRBV3-2) and TRBJ1-1, with D possibly being TRBD1 (5 bases). Germline V gives CDR1 LGHDT, CDR2 YNNKEL (reference sequence). V shed 0 bases and J shed 5 bases, with 10 bases lying between them. CDR3 length: 14 residues. CDR3 DNA: TGTGCCAGCAGCCAAGAATTCGGGGGGACTGAAGCTTTCTTT. Its protein is CASSQEFGGTEAFF.

V is TRBV19 and J is TRBJ2-1, with 8 bases aligning to TRBD1. CDR1 is LNHDA and CDR2 is SQIVND in the germline V gene (reference sequence). The CDR3 has 15 amino acids. V dropped 7 bases and J dropped 6; count of bases not matched to a gene: 11. CDR3: CASTSEDRDINEQFF. The CDR3 nucleotides are TGTGCCAGTACCTCTGAGGACAGGGATATCAATGAGCAGTTCTTC.

The chain combines TRBV27 with TRBJ2-3; the D is unclear. The length of the CDR3 is 14 residues. Trimming pared 4 bases from V and 5 bases from J, leaving 13 bases between. CDR1 MNHEY and CDR2 SMNVEV come from the germline V gene (reference sequence). The CDR3 DNA sequence: TGTGCCAGCAGTTCCATAACCCTAGGAGATACGCAGTATTTT. Translation gives CASSSITLGDTQYF.

The chain combines TRBV5-4 with TRBJ2-2; maybe TRBD2 (6 bases). The CDR3 is 16 amino acids. Germline assignment: CDR1 SGHNT and CDR2 YYREEE (reference sequence). V lost 4 bases to trimming and J lost 0 bases, with 13 bases between them. CDR3 in amino acids: CASSVAGTPNTGELFF. CDR3 nucleotides: TGTGCCAGCAGCGTTGCCGGGACTCCGAACACCGGGGAGCTGTTTTTT.

CDR3 sequence: CASSLGPVGNTIYF. The CDR3 coding sequence is TGCGCCAGCAGCTTGGGGCCAGTAGGAAACACCATATATTTT. V usage is TRBV5-1 and J usage is TRBJ1-3, with D uncertain. V gave up 0 bases and J gave up 4 bases, with 8 bases separating them. Germline loops: CDR1 SGHRS, CDR2 YFSETQ. CDR3 length: 14 amino acids.

The chain employs TRBV19 and TRBJ1-6; TRBD1 matches 9 bases. The CDR3 has 14 residues. The V gene's germline CDR1 is LNHDA and CDR2 SQIVND (reference sequence). V shed 5 bases, J shed 8 bases, and the junction held 4 bases outside the gene matches. Here the CDR3 DNA reads TGTGCCAGTAGTTCGGGACAGGGCTATTCACCCCTCCACTTT. Translation gives CASSSGQGYSPLHF.

Of note for this clone: The sample holds other DNA sequences that translate to the same CDR3. This chain links TRBV5-1 with TRBJ2-3; TRBD1 is a possible D gene (6 bases). V was pared by 0 bases and J by 2 bases, with 7 bases between. This CDR3 spans 14 amino acids. Germline CDR1 SGHRS, CDR2 YFSETQ. CDR3 region: CASSLGQATDTQYF. For the CDR3, the DNA is TGCGCCAGCAGCTTGGGACAGGCCACAGATACGCAGTATTTT.

This clone was seen a handful of times. The J gene is TRBJ2-5, the V gene TRBV5-5, with D perhaps TRBD1 (7 bases). The CDR3 covers 16 residues. In germline, CDR1 is SGHKS, CDR2 YYEKEE (reference sequence). V lost 0 bases and J lost 3, with 15 bases in between. The CDR3 reads CASSLGRDSEEETQYF. CDR3 DNA: TGTGCCAGCAGCTTGGGGCGGGACAGTGAAGAAGAGACCCAGTACTTC.

In this sample, this clone turned up once. The chain combines TRBV6-5 with TRBJ2-2; D might be TRBD1 (6 bases). The germline gives CDR1 MNHEY, CDR2 SVGAGI. V was clipped by 0 bases and J by 4 bases, with 12 bases between them. The CDR3 is 16 amino acids. The CDR3 is CASSYSATGATGELFF. CDR3 sequence (DNA): TGTGCCAGCAGTTACTCCGCGACAGGAGCCACCGGGGAGCTGTTTTTT.

This clone was seen a few times. The CDR3 region is CSVATQSDQPQHF. Written as DNA, the CDR3 is TGCAGCGTTGCGACCCAAAGCGATCAGCCCCAGCATTTT. The chain recombines TRBV29-1 with TRBJ1-5, with D unclear. CDR1 is SQVTM and CDR2 is ANQGSEA in the germline V gene. Trimming cost V 4 bases and J 5 bases, with 12 bases left between them. CDR3 size: 13 residues.

In the case of this clone: Sequence at one end of the junction differs from germline and may be a read error. The chain combines TRBV7-9 with TRBJ1-2; TRBD1 agrees at 7 bases. Germline V gene lookup returns CDR1 SEHNR and CDR2 FQNEAQ (reference sequence). There are 13 residues in the CDR3. The CDR3 DNA is TGTGCCAGCATCTTACAGGGGACCTATGGCTACACCTTC. It is translated as CASILQGTYGYTF. The whole variable domain, remainder taken from reference TRBV7-9 and TRBJ1-2, is DTGVSQNPRHKITKRGQNVTFRCDPISEHNRLYWYRQTLGQGPEFLTYFQNEAQLEKSRLLSDRFSAERPKGSFSTLEIQRTEQGDSAMYLCASILQGTYGYTFGSGTRLTVV.

The J gene is TRBJ1-4, the V gene TRBV2; 10 nucleotides align to TRBD1. CDR3 length: 14 amino acids. J lost 8 bases, V lost 3 bases, and 3 bases had no gene match. CDR1 is SNHLY, CDR2 FYNNEI, per germline. CDR3 amino acids: CASSDKTGGEKLFF. As DNA, the CDR3 is TGTGCCAGCAGTGATAAGACAGGGGGCGAAAAACTGTTTTTT.

The genes are TRBV28 and TRBJ2-5; D is possibly TRBD2 (6 bases). The CDR3 loop spans 15 amino acids. V dropped 1 base and J dropped 5 bases, with 14 bases sitting between them. Looked up from germline, CDR1 is MDHEN and CDR2 is SYDVKM. CDR3 residues: CASSLFGGVGETQYF. CDR3 nucleotides: TGTGCCAGCAGTTTATTTGGCGGGGTTGGTGAGACCCAGTACTTC.

CDR3 in amino acids: CALRPGLAGEWETQYF. The CDR3 DNA reads TGTGCCTTGAGGCCCGGGCTAGCGGGGGAGTGGGAGACCCAGTACTTC. The chain couples TRBV30 to TRBJ2-5, with 10 positions matching TRBD2. Per germline, CDR1 GTSNPN and CDR2 SVGIG (reference sequence). V shed 7 bases and J 5 bases; nucleotides not matched to a gene: 16. The CDR3 sequence is 16 residues long.

This sequence joins TRBV20-1 and TRBJ2-5, with D maybe TRBD1 (5 bases). Germline-derived CDR1 and CDR2 are DFQATT and SNEGSKA (reference sequence). V gave up 3 bases and J gave up 5 bases, with 16 bases separating them. The CDR3 covers 14 residues. CDR3 residues: CSASDTGPGETQYF. The CDR3 DNA reads as TGCAGTGCTAGTGACACAGGTCCAGGGGAGACCCAGTACTTC.

The genes are TRBV2 and TRBJ1-2; D unclear. CDR1 is SNHLY and CDR2 is FYNNEI in the germline V gene. The CDR3 runs to 13 residues. V lost 7 bases, J lost 5 bases, and 14 bases lay in between. The CDR3 spells CASISRLRYGYTF. CDR3 DNA: TGTGCCAGCATTAGTAGGTTGAGGTATGGCTACACCTTC. Combining the CDR3 with reference TRBV2 and TRBJ1-2 gives the whole variable domain EPEVTQTPSHQVTQMGQEVILRCVPISNHLYFYWYRQILGQKVEFLVSFYNNEISEKSEIFDDQFSVERPDGSNFTLKIRSTKLEDSAMYFCASISRLRYGYTFGSGTRLTVV.

The chain has TRBV30 and TRBJ1-2; D is possibly TRBD1 (5 bases). V shed 2 bases and J shed 4 bases, with 11 bases lying between them. The CDR3 is made up of 13 amino acids. CDR1 GTSNPN and CDR2 SVGIG come from the germline V gene (reference sequence). As DNA, the CDR3 is TGTGCCTGGAGTCCGACAGCCTTCTATGGCTACACCTTC. Translated: CAWSPTAFYGYTF.

The rearrangement links TRBV3-1 (or the pseudogene TRBV3-2) to TRBJ1-2; D call uncertain. The CDR3 sequence is 14 residues long. The germline V gene encodes CDR1 LGHDT and CDR2 YNNKEL (reference sequence). Trimming cost V 6 bases and J 4 bases, with 15 bases left between them. The CDR3 DNA is TGTGCCAGCAGATTTGGGAGGGCGACCTATGGCTACACCTTC. Translating it yields CASRFGRATYGYTF.

V gene TRBV3-1 (or the pseudogene TRBV3-2) combines with J gene TRBJ1-2; tentatively, D is TRBD1 (5 bases). Germline-derived CDR1 and CDR2 are LGHDT and YNNKEL (reference sequence). The CDR3 has 14 amino acids. V dropped 0 bases and J dropped 7 bases, with 12 bases sitting between them. The CDR3 sequence is CASSQDNGGTGYTF. The DNA of the CDR3 is TGTGCCAGCAGCCAAGATAACGGAGGGACTGGCTACACCTTC.

In this sample, this clone turned up once. The chain recombines TRBV9 with TRBJ1-5, with TRBD1 identical over 7 bases. This CDR3 has 14 residues. J was trimmed by 5 bases and V by 4 bases; bases with no gene match: 6. Germline CDR1 is SGDLS and CDR2 is YYNGEE. DNA for the CDR3: TGTGCCAGCAGCATAACAGGGGACCATCAGCCCCAGCATTTT. Protein sequence: CASSITGDHQPQHF.

V gene TRBV7-9 combines with J gene TRBJ1-1; D uncertain. The V end was cut by 5 bases, the J end by 8 bases, with 12 bases between. Germline CDR1 SEHNR, CDR2 FQNEAQ (reference sequence). The CDR3 extends over 12 amino acids. The CDR3 loop reads CASSRSPGEAFF. The CDR3, as DNA: TGTGCCAGCAGCCGTAGTCCCGGGGAAGCTTTCTTT.

The chain combines TRBV24-1 with TRBJ1-1; tentatively, D is TRBD1 (6 bases). Germline lookup yields CDR1 KGHDR and CDR2 SFDVKD. CDR3 length: 14 residues. Trimming took 4 bases from V and 1 from J, leaving 9 bases between them. CDR3 DNA sequence: TGTGCCACCAGTGAGGGGGCTAAGAACACTGAAGCTTTCTTT. Translating it yields CATSEGAKNTEAFF.

For the CDR3, the DNA is TGTGCCAGCAGCGTAGACAGGATGAACACTGAAGCTTTCTTT. It is translated as CASSVDRMNTEAFF. This chain joins TRBV9 and TRBJ1-1; maybe TRBD1 (5 bases). V gave up 0 bases and J gave up 0 bases, with 6 bases separating them. In germline, CDR1 is SGDLS, CDR2 YYNGEE. The CDR3 extends over 14 amino acids. Full variable domain (missing parts from reference TRBV9 and TRBJ1-1): DSGVTQTPKHLITATGQRVTLRCSPRSGDLSVYWYQQSLDQGLQFLIQYYNGEERAKGNILERFSAQQFPDLHSELNLSSLELGDSALYFCASSVDRMNTEAFFGQGTRLTVV.

This clone was detected once. The chain combines TRBV18 with TRBJ2-1; a possible D gene is TRBD2 (6 bases). Germline CDR1 is KGHSH and CDR2 is LQKENI. The CDR3 consists of 16 residues. Trimming stripped 6 bases from V and 7 bases from J, with 22 bases between. The CDR3 DNA reads as TGTGCCAGCTCCGCGACTAGTCCCCATACATCGAATGAGCAGTTCTTC. Protein: CASSATSPHTSNEQFF.